What follows is one T cell receptor (beta chain) and its context. Trimming removed 2 bases from V and 4 bases from J, with 11 bases in between. The CDR3 is made up of 14 amino acids. Germline CDR1 and CDR2: WSHSY and SAAADI. The data are from a study of cytomegalovirus exposure and HLA in healthy donors. The PCR used 60 Vbeta and 13 Jbeta primers. Profiling relied on immunoSEQ multiplex PCR, and the TCRdb table lists in-frame clones only, not all of them. The sample contains around 85,000 clones, around 81% of which appear only once. The sequenced material came from PBMCs. The receptor comes from a male donor in good health and CMV-seronegative. This chain links TRBV10-2 with TRBJ1-1; D ambiguous. The DNA for the CDR3 is TGCGCCAGCAGTGAGATGGGAGGAAGCACTGAAGCTTTCTTT. Protein sequence: CASSEMGGSTEAFF.